This T cell receptor (beta chain) was sequenced in a study of response to subunit inactivated influenza vaccine. General observations from the study: The authors proposed limited new T cell recruitment per seasonal influenza vaccination.

A few counts support this clonotype. Its antigen is not known. TCRdb re-called the RT-PCR reads through MiXCR, storing one row per CDR3 protein. The table has roughly 650,000 distinct CDR3 sequences, more than 15% seen once. The ends were cut back, 0 bases at V and 2 bases at J, with 14 bases in the middle. The CDR3 sequence is 16 residues long. Germline V gene data show CDR1 as SGHTA and CDR2 as FQGNSA. The starting material was PBMCs from blood, obtained approximately 13 days after vaccination. J is TRBJ2-7 and V is TRBV7-2; tentatively, D is TRBD2 (6 bases). This TCR was recovered from a man in his forties or fifties who received an inactivated influenza vaccine. CDR3 protein: CASSLAVGGVTYEQYF. CDR3 nucleotide sequence: TGTGCCAGCAGCTTAGCGGTCGGAGGGGTCACCTACGAGCAGTACTTC.